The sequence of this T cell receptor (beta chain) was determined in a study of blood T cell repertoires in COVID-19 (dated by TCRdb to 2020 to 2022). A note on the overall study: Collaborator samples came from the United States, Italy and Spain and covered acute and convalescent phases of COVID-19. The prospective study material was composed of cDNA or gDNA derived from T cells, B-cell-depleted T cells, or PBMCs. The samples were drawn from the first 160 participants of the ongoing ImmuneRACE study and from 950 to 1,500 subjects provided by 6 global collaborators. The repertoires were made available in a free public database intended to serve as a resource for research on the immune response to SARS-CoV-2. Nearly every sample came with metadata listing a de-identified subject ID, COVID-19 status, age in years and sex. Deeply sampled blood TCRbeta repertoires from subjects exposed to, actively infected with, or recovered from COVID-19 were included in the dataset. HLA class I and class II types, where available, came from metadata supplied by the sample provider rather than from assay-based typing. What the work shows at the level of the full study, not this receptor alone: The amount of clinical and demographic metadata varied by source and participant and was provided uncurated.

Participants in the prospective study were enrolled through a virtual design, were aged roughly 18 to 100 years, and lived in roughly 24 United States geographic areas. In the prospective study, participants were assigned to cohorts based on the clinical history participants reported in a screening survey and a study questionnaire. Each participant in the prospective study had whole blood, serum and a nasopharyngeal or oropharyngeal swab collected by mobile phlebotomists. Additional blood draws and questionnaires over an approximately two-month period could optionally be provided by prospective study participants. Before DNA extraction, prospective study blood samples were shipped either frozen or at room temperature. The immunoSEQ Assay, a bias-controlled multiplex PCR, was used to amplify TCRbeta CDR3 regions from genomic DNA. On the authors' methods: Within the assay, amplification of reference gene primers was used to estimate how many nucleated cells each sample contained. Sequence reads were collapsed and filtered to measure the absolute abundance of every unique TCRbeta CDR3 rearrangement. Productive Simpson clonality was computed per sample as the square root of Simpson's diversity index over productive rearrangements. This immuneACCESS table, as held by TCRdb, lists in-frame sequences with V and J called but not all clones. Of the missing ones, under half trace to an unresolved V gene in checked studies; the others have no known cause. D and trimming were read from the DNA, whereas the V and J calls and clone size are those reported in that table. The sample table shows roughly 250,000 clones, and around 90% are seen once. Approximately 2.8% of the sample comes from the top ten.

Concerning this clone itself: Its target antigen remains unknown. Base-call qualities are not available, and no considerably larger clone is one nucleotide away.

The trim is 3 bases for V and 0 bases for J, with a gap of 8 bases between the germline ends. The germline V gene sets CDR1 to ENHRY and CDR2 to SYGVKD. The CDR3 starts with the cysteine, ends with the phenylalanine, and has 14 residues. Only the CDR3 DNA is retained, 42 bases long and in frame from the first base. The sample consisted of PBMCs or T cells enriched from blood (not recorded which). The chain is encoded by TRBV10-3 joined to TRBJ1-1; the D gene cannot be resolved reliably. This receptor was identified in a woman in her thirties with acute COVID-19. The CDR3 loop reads CAISDGSLNTEAFF. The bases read TGTGCCATCAGTGATGGCAGTTTGAACACTGAAGCTTTCTTT.